The 16 T cell receptor beta chains reported below all come from one sample, sequenced in a study of CD8 T cells in ankylosing spondylitis (dated 2017 in TCRdb). The protocol used for the library was 5' RACE. The instrument was an Illumina HiSeq 2500. Through fastp at Q25 and MiXCR, TCRdb rebuilt clones from the public reads, retaining in-frame beta chains. Rows with one shared CDR3 protein collapse into an entry with the most common genes and DNA. The sample yields 130,000 or so distinct CDR3 sequences; 6% to 8.5% were counted once. Of the sample, 9% to 15% is held by the ten largest clones. The sample comprised blood, either unsorted or a sorted T cell fraction (not recorded which). These receptors all come from a male donor with ankylosing spondylitis or in good health (not recorded which).

Only a few counts were recorded for this clonotype. This chain joins TRBV20-1 and TRBJ2-1; TRBD2 aligns across 9 bases. The CDR3 runs 15 residues. J lost 6 bases, V lost 6 bases, and 12 bases had no gene match. The germline V gene has CDR1 DFQATT and CDR2 SNEGSKA (reference sequence). This CDR3 is CSAGTLAGILNEQFF. DNA for the CDR3: TGCAGTGCCGGAACCCTAGCGGGAATACTCAATGAGCAGTTCTTC.

This clonotype was picked up many times. The rearrangement joins TRBV6-5 to TRBJ2-3, with TRBD2 matching over 11 bases. Germline loops: CDR1 MNHEY, CDR2 SVGAGI. V shed 0 bases and J 1 base; nucleotides not matched to a gene: 0. CDR3 size: 16 residues. The CDR3 DNA is TGTGCCAGCAGTTACTCGACTAGCGGGGGCACAGATACGCAGTATTTT. It specifies CASSYSTSGGTDTQYF.

This clonotype was recorded at least ten times. The V and J genes are TRBV7-2 and TRBJ1-1; unclear D gene. Germline CDR1 reads SGHTA; CDR2 reads FQGNSA. V lost 2 bases to trimming and J lost 2 bases, with 3 bases between them. The CDR3 is 12 residues long. CDR3 DNA sequence: TGTGCCAGCAGCTTATTCAACACTGAAGCTTTCTTT. As protein: CASSLFNTEAFF. Filled out from reference TRBV7-2 and TRBJ1-1, the complete variable domain reads GAGVSQSPSNKVTEKGKDVELRCDPISGHTALYWYRQSLGQGLEFLIYFQGNSAPDKSGLPSDRFSAERTGGSVSTLTIQRTQQEDSAVYLCASSLFNTEAFFGQGTRLTVV.

This clonotype was seen many times. This rearrangement joins TRBV7-2 to TRBJ1-2; D not certain. From germline, CDR1 is SGHTA and CDR2 FQGNSA. The CDR3 consists of 14 residues. V lost 5 bases to trimming and J lost 4 bases, with 14 bases between them. The CDR3 bases are TGTGCCAGCAGCGTAGGAAGGGCCCGCTATGGCTACACCTTC. Residues: CASSVGRARYGYTF.

This clonotype was detected many times. V usage is TRBV2 and J usage is TRBJ1-5, with TRBD1 matching 10 bases. Unmatched junction bases numbered 6, after V lost 4 bases and J lost 6 bases. The CDR3 spans 15 residues. Germline V gene data show CDR1 as SNHLY and CDR2 as FYNNEI. The CDR3 bases are TGTGCCAGCAGTGCCCGACAGGGGGCTACTCAGCCCCAGCATTTT. It is translated as CASSARQGATQPQHF. The entire variable domain, with the rest obtained from reference TRBV2 and TRBJ1-5, is as follows: EPEVTQTPSHQVTQMGQEVILRCVPISNHLYFYWYRQILGQKVEFLVSFYNNEISEKSEIFDDQFSVERPDGSNFTLKIRSTKLEDSAMYFCASSARQGATQPQHFGDGTRLSIL.

The table lists this clonotype with many counts. V and J are TRBV29-1 and TRBJ2-7; a possible D gene is TRBD1 (6 bases). V was trimmed by 7 bases and J by 1 base, leaving 11 bases between them. The CDR3 sequence is 12 residues long. The germline V gene has CDR1 SQVTM and CDR2 ANQGSEA. CDR3 loop: CSAADRSYEQYF. CDR3 in DNA: TGCAGCGCCGCAGACAGGTCCTACGAGCAGTACTTC.

This clonotype has a count of ten or more. This chain joins TRBV5-1 and TRBJ2-1, with D unresolved. The CDR3 is 15 residues long. V lost 0 bases and J 4 bases, leaving 11 bases between the germline ends. Germline V gives CDR1 SGHRS, CDR2 YFSETQ. CDR3: CASSLDGSAYNEQFF. CDR3 DNA sequence: TGCGCCAGCAGCTTGGATGGATCCGCTTACAATGAGCAGTTCTTC. Variable domain in full (rest from reference TRBV5-1 and TRBJ2-1): KAGVTQTPRYLIKTRGQQVTLSCSPISGHRSVSWYQQTPGQGLQFLFEYFSETQRNKGNFPGRFSGRQFSNSRSEMNVSTLELGDSALYLCASSLDGSAYNEQFFGPGTRLTVL.

This clonotype was observed many times. This rearrangement joins TRBV12-3 or TRBV12-4 to TRBJ2-2, with 8 positions matching TRBD1. J gave up 7 bases and V 6 bases, and 4 bases lay outside the gene matches. The length of the CDR3 is 13 residues. The CDR3 region is CASSQQGGGELFF. In nucleotides, the CDR3 is TGTGCCAGCAGCCAACAGGGGGGCGGGGAGCTGTTTTTT.

This clonotype came up a few times. V usage is TRBV7-8 and J usage is TRBJ2-3; TRBD2 aligns across 7 bases. With V trimmed by 11 bases and J by 2 bases, 10 bases remained unmatched. This CDR3 is 14 amino acids long. CDR1 is SGHVS, CDR2 FQNEAQ, per germline. Here the CDR3 reads CAGVPGGNTDTQYF. The CDR3 bases are TGTGCCGGGGTACCGGGGGGAAACACAGATACGCAGTATTTT.

This clonotype was observed many times. The chain joins TRBV12-3 or TRBV12-4 to TRBJ2-1, with 8 bases identical to TRBD2. V shed 2 bases, J shed 7 bases, and the junction held 1 base outside the gene matches. This CDR3 contains 13 residues. CDR3 residues: CASSLREGNEQFF. CDR3 in DNA: TGTGCCAGCAGTTTACGGGAGGGGAATGAGCAGTTCTTC.

At least ten counts were recorded for this clonotype. V and J are TRBV7-9 and TRBJ2-2; 8 nucleotides align to TRBD2. V lost 3 bases and J lost 3; bases outside the gene matches: 6. Germline V gene lookup returns CDR1 SEHNR and CDR2 FQNEAQ (reference sequence). CDR3 length: 16 residues. The CDR3 nucleotides read TGTGCCAGCAGCTTCTCGGTTAGCGGGGACACCGGGGAGCTGTTTTTT. Protein: CASSFSVSGDTGELFF.

This clonotype was seen repeatedly, ten times or more. The V gene is TRBV20-1, the J gene TRBJ2-3, with 10 bases identical to TRBD2. The CDR3 runs to 17 residues. The junction had 14 bases not matched to a gene; V was cut back by 6 bases and J by 2 bases. Per germline, CDR1 DFQATT and CDR2 SNEGSKA (reference sequence). For the CDR3, the DNA is TGCAGTGCCTCCCGGACTAGCGGAAGCTCCGACACAGATACGCAGTATTTT. Translating gives CSASRTSGSSDTDTQYF.

This clonotype was observed at least ten times. The chain has TRBV5-1 and TRBJ2-5; D remains ambiguous. Germline lookup yields CDR1 SGHRS and CDR2 YFSETQ. Trimming removed 5 bases at V and 0 bases at J, with 14 bases between. The CDR3 is 15 amino acids. CDR3 sequence reads: CASSPGPEYQETQYF. The CDR3 DNA sequence: TGCGCCAGCAGTCCAGGCCCAGAGTACCAAGAGACCCAGTACTTC.

This clonotype was picked up many times. The chain recombines TRBV4-3 with TRBJ1-6; maybe TRBD1 (6 bases). Trimming shortened V by 3 bases and J by 7 bases, and 16 bases separated the two germline ends. Germline-derived CDR1 and CDR2 are LGHNA and YSLEER. The CDR3 contains 16 residues. This CDR3 is CASSQEVGGLNSPLHF. CDR3 nucleotide sequence: TGCGCCAGCAGCCAGGAGGTAGGGGGGCTGAATTCACCCCTCCACTTT.

In its sample, this clonotype was seen a few times. The rearrangement links TRBV18 to TRBJ1-3; 8 nucleotides agree with TRBD1. After removal of 3 bases from V and 0 bases from J, the junction contained 10 bases not matched to a gene. The CDR3 has 18 amino acids. CDR1 and CDR2 from the germline V gene are KGHSH and LQKENI. Here the CDR3 DNA reads TGTGCCAGCTCACCGAAGGACAGGGTGAGAAGCTCTGGAAACACCATATATTTT. It is translated as CASSPKDRVRSSGNTIYF.

This clonotype showed up just a few times. This sequence joins TRBV20-1 and TRBJ2-1; D perhaps matches TRBD1 (6 bases). Germline V gives CDR1 DFQATT, CDR2 SNEGSKA (reference sequence). Trimming took 1 base from V and 3 from J, leaving 10 bases between them. The CDR3 consists of 14 residues. This CDR3 reads CSARGGHLYNEQFF. CDR3 nucleotides: TGCAGTGCTAGAGGGGGACATCTCTACAATGAGCAGTTCTTC.